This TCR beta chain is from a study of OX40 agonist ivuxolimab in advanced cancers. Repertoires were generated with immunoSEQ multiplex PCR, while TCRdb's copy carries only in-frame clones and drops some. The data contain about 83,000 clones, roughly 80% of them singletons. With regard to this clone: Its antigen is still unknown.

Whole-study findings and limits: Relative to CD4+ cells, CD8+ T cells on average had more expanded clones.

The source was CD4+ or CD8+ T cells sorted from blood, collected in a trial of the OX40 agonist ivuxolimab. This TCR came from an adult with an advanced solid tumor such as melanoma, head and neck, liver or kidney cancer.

CDR3 protein: CASSLGGQGYEQYF. The CDR3 DNA reads as TGTGCCAGCTCACTGGGGGGACAGGGCTACGAGCAGTACTTC. The genes are TRBV18 and TRBJ2-7; TRBD1 aligns across 9 bases. Trimming took 4 bases from V and 3 from J; bases not matched to a gene: 4. The germline V gene encodes CDR1 KGHSH and CDR2 LQKENI. This CDR3 region has 14 residues.